This T cell receptor (beta chain) was sequenced during a study of blood T cell repertoires in COVID-19. Turning to the study itself: Spain, Italy and the United States supplied samples that represented acute and convalescent COVID-19. PBMCs, B-cell-depleted T cells, or T cells were the source of the cDNA or gDNA that made up the material.

Original methodology: From reference gene primer amplification, estimates of nucleated cell counts were derived. Sequenced by immunoSEQ multiplex PCR; TCRdb stores in-frame clones only, minus some. V, J and clone size are those of that table, while D and trimming were read from the DNA. This table has under 90,000 clones, around nine tenths appearing once. The CDR3 runs 14 residues. Germline V gene lookup returns CDR1 GTSNPN and CDR2 SVGIG (reference sequence). V dropped 6 bases and J dropped 0 bases, with 12 bases sitting between them. Specimen: peripheral blood. This clonotype was sampled from a man between 65 and 85 years old with active or convalescent COVID-19. The J gene is TRBJ1-3, the V gene TRBV30; TRBD1 might be the D (5 bases). CDR3 DNA sequence: TGTGCCTGTGACCCAGGGAACTCTGGAAACACCATATATTTT. This gives the protein CACDPGNSGNTIYF.